A single sample is the source of the 4 T cell receptor beta chains below, sequenced in a study of beta chain features in type 1 diabetes (dated 2018 in TCRdb). Overall study results and their limits: Type 1 diabetes patients showed a moderate but significant shortening of TCRB CDR3 length in all four CD4+ subsets.

The library relied on the immunoSEQ multiplex PCR assay. The entire isolated RNA was reverse transcribed using the High Capacity cDNA Reverse Transcription Kit, and thus expressed TCRB transcripts were sequenced. In its TCRdb copy, this immuneACCESS table keeps in-frame sequences only and misses some clones. Where compared with another copy, unresolved V genes explain less than half of these, and the others have no known cause. The sample contains hundreds of thousands of clones, about 15% of them found a single time. Together, the top ten hold roughly 0.015% of the sample. These receptors are not linked to any known antigen. Material for sequencing was naive CD4+ T cells from blood. The cell subset or site label on this specimen signifies: true naive CD4+ T cells. Receptors originate from a man aged 18 to 29 with type 1 diabetes.

This chain uses TRBV9 with TRBJ1-2; D gene unclear. CDR3 length: 15 amino acids. Germline CDR1 SGDLS, CDR2 YYNGEE. V was pared by 0 bases and J by 2 bases, with 11 bases between. CDR3 protein: CASSVEPVLNYGYTF. For the CDR3, the DNA is TGTGCCAGCAGCGTAGAACCGGTGCTAAACTATGGCTACACCTTC.

The rearrangement uses TRBV5-4 and TRBJ2-2; D uncertain. Germline assignment: CDR1 SGHNT and CDR2 YYREEE (reference sequence). Trimming shortened V by 3 bases and J by 3 bases, and 3 bases separated the two germline ends. The CDR3 runs 12 residues. The CDR3: CASSSYTGELFF. CDR3 nucleotides: TGTGCCAGCAGCTCCTACACCGGGGAGCTGTTTTTT.

The rearrangement uses TRBV7-9 and TRBJ1-4, with 8 bases lining up with TRBD1. Germline V gives CDR1 SEHNR, CDR2 FQNEAQ (reference sequence). V was pared by 4 bases and J by 0 bases, with 7 bases of the junction left unmatched. This CDR3 contains 17 residues. CDR3 residues: CASSSNGQGTTNEKLFF. DNA for the CDR3: TGTGCCAGCAGCTCGAACGGACAGGGCACAACTAATGAAAAACTGTTTTTT.

V usage is TRBV4-1 and J usage is TRBJ2-5; D possibly corresponds to TRBD2 (5 bases). Germline CDR1 is MGHRA and CDR2 is YSYEKL. CDR3 length: 16 residues. Trimming shortened V by 0 bases and J by 5 bases, and 16 bases separated the two germline ends. The DNA for the CDR3 is TGCGCCAGCAGCCAAGATTGGCGGGCGAAGGAGGAGACCCAGTACTTC. Its translation: CASSQDWRAKEETQYF.